A selection of T cell receptor beta chains follows, all from one sample in a study of T cell responses to AZD1222 COVID-19 vaccine. Data came from immunoSEQ multiplex PCR; TCRdb stores just in-frame clones and leaves some out. In the table there are 150,000 to 250,000 clones, approximately 93% of which are singletons. Material: peripheral blood, obtained 28 days after the second AZD1222 dose. The receptors were gathered from an adult who received the AZD1222 COVID-19 vaccine. The CDR3 runs from the conserved cysteine through the conserved F or W. The D gene is left open where the match is weak. Size is omitted from some rows. Given values are once, few, many or a class for expanded clones.

v_call: TRBV5-4; d_call: NA; j_call: TRBJ2-7; clone_size: NA; cdr3_nt: TGTGCCAGCAGCTTGTACACCTCCTACGAGCAGTACTTC; cdr3_aa: CASSLYTSYEQYF
v_call: TRBV27; d_call: NA; j_call: TRBJ2-3; clone_size: NA; cdr3_nt: TGTGCCAGCAAACCCTATAAGGGGCCAGATACGCAGTATTTT; cdr3_aa: CASKPYKGPDTQYF
v_call: TRBV6-5; d_call: NA; j_call: TRBJ2-2; clone_size: NA; cdr3_nt: TGTGCCAGCAGTTACTCGACCCCCCCCGGGGAGCTGTTTTTT; cdr3_aa: CASSYSTPPGELFF
v_call: TRBV7-9; d_call: NA; j_call: TRBJ1-4; clone_size: NA; cdr3_nt: TGTGCCAGCACAGTCTTTCTAGACAGGACTAATGAAAAACTGTTTTTT; cdr3_aa: CASTVFLDRTNEKLFF
v_call: TRBV18; d_call: NA; j_call: TRBJ2-7; clone_size: NA; cdr3_nt: TGTGCCAGCTCCGCAGACAGATACGAGCAGTACTTC; cdr3_aa: CASSADRYEQYF
v_call: TRBV18; d_call: NA; j_call: TRBJ1-1; clone_size: NA; cdr3_nt: TGTGCCAGCTCACCGAGCCCGAACACTGAAGCTTTCTTT; cdr3_aa: CASSPSPNTEAFF
v_call: TRBV7-9; d_call: NA; j_call: TRBJ2-1; clone_size: NA; cdr3_nt: TGTGCCAGCAGCTTTCCAACAGGAGACAATGAGCAGTTCTTC; cdr3_aa: CASSFPTGDNEQFF
v_call: TRBV24-1; d_call: NA; j_call: TRBJ1-1; clone_size: NA; cdr3_nt: TGTGCCACCAGTGATTGGAGGAACACTGAAGCTTTCTTT; cdr3_aa: CATSDWRNTEAFF
v_call: TRBV24-1; d_call: TRBD1; j_call: TRBJ2-2; clone_size: NA; cdr3_nt: TGTGCCACCAGTGACTCTTTCTCTGGGACAGGACCAACCGGGGAGCTGTTTTTT; cdr3_aa: CATSDSFSGTGPTGELFF
v_call: TRBV28; d_call: TRBD1; j_call: TRBJ1-5; clone_size: NA; cdr3_nt: TGTGCCAGCAGTCTGGGGACAGGAGATCAGCCCCAGCATTTT; cdr3_aa: CASSLGTGDQPQHF
v_call: TRBV30; d_call: TRBD2; j_call: TRBJ2-1; clone_size: NA; cdr3_nt: TGTGCCTGGAGTGACGCGGGAGCTGAGCAGTTCTTC; cdr3_aa: CAWSDAGAEQFF
v_call: TRBV4-1; d_call: NA; j_call: TRBJ1-6; clone_size: NA; cdr3_nt: TGCGCCAGCAGCCAGTTGATAGGATCACCCCTCCACTTT; cdr3_aa: CASSQLIGSPLHF
v_call: TRBV16; d_call: TRBD2; j_call: TRBJ2-7; clone_size: few; cdr3_nt: TGTGCCAGCAGCCAATGGGCGGGGGGCTACGAGCAGTACTTC; cdr3_aa: CASSQWAGGYEQYF
v_call: TRBV10-3; d_call: NA; j_call: TRBJ2-3; clone_size: once; cdr3_nt: TGTGCCACCAGGGGAAGGTCAGATACGCAGTATTTT; cdr3_aa: CATRGRSDTQYF
v_call: TRBV7-8; d_call: NA; j_call: TRBJ1-1; clone_size: NA; cdr3_nt: TGTGCCAGCAGCCCGAACAGGGTGGGGAACACTGAAGCTTTCTTT; cdr3_aa: CASSPNRVGNTEAFF
v_call: TRBV2; d_call: NA; j_call: TRBJ2-7; clone_size: once; cdr3_nt: TGTGCCAGCGGACTAGGGGGCTCCTACGAGCAGTACTTC; cdr3_aa: CASGLGGSYEQYF
v_call: TRBV4-3; d_call: NA; j_call: TRBJ2-6; clone_size: NA; cdr3_nt: TGCGCCAGCAGCCCTGAGGTCGGGGCCTTCCCCTCTGGGGCCAACGTCCTGACTTTC; cdr3_aa: CASSPEVGAFPSGANVLTF
v_call: TRBV6-4; d_call: NA; j_call: TRBJ1-1; clone_size: NA; cdr3_nt: TGTGCCAGCTCCCAGACGGGGGTTGCGGCTGAAGCTTTCTTT; cdr3_aa: CASSQTGVAAEAFF
v_call: TRBV13; d_call: NA; j_call: TRBJ1-2; clone_size: NA; cdr3_nt: TGTGCCAGCAGCTCCGGGACGGACATTTATGGCTACACCTTC; cdr3_aa: CASSSGTDIYGYTF
v_call: TRBV4-1; d_call: NA; j_call: TRBJ2-2; clone_size: NA; cdr3_nt: TGCGCCAGCAGCCCCCCGACTGGCGGGGTCACCGGGGAGCTGTTTTTT; cdr3_aa: CASSPPTGGVTGELFF
v_call: TRBV23-1; d_call: NA; j_call: TRBJ2-3; clone_size: NA; cdr3_nt: TGCGCCAGCAGTCAAAAAGTGGAGGGGACAGATACGCAGTATTTT; cdr3_aa: CASSQKVEGTDTQYF
v_call: TRBV3-1/TRBV3-2; d_call: NA; j_call: TRBJ1-1; clone_size: once; cdr3_nt: TGTGCCAGCAGTTCTTTCGACACTGAAGCTTTCTTT; cdr3_aa: CASSSFDTEAFF